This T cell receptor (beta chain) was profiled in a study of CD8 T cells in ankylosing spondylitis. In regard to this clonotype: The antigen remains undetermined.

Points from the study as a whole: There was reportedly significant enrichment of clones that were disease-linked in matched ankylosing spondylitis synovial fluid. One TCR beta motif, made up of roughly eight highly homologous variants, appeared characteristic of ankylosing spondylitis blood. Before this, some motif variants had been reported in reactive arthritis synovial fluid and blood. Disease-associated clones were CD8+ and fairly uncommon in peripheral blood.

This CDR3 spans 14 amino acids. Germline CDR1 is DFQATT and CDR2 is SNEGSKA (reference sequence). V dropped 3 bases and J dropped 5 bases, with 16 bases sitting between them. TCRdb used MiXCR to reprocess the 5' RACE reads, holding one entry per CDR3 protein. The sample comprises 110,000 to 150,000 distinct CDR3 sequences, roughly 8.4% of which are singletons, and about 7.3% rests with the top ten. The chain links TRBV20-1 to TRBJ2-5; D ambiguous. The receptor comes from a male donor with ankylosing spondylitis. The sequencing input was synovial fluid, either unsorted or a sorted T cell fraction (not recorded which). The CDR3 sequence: CSASPARLGETQYF. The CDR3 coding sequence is TGCAGTGCTAGTCCTGCTCGGCTGGGGGAGACCCAGTACTTC.